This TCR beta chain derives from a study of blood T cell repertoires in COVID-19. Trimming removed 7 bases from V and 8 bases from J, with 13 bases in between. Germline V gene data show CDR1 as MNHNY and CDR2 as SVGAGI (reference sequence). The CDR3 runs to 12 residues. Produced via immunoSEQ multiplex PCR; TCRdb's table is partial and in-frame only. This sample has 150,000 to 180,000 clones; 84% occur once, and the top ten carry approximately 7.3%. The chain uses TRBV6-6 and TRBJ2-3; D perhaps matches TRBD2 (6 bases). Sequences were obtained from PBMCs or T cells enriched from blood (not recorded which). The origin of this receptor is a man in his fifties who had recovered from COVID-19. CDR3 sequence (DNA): TGTGCCAGCACGGGGGATCCCCCTACGCAGTATTTT. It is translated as CASTGDPPTQYF.